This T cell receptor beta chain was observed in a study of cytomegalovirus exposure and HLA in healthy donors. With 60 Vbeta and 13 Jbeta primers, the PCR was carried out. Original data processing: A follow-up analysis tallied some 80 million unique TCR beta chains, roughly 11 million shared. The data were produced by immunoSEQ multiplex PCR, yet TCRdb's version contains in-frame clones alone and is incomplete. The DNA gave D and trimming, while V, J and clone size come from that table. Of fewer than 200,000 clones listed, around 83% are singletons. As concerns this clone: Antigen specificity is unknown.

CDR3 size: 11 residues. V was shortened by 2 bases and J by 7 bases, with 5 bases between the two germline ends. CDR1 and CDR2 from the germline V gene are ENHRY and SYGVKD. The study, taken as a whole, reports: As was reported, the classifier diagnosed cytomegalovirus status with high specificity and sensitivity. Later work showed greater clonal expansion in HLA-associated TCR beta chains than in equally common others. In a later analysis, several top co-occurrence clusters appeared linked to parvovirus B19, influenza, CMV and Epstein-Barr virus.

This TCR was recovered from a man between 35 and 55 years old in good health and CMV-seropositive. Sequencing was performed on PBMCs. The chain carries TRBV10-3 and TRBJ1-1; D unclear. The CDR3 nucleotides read TGTGCCATCAGTGAGGCGTTTGAAGCTTTCTTT. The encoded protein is CAISEAFEAFF.